The T cell receptor (beta chain) described here comes from a study of cytomegalovirus exposure and HLA in healthy donors. V lost 0 bases to trimming and J lost 3 bases; unmatched junction nucleotides: 3. The CDR3 length is 16 residues. The germline V gene encodes CDR1 SGDLS and CDR2 YYNGEE. Sequenced by immunoSEQ multiplex PCR; TCRdb stores in-frame clones only, minus some. The sample lists approximately 70,000 clones, about 95% seen once, with approximately 1% in the top ten. This TCR came from a woman aged 18-29 years in good health and CMV-seronegative. The material sequenced was PBMCs. V and J are TRBV9 and TRBJ2-7; 13 bases map to TRBD2. CDR3 sequence (DNA): TGTGCCAGCAGCGTAGAGGGACTAGCGGGATTCTACGAGCAGTACTTC. As protein: CASSVEGLAGFYEQYF.